This T cell receptor beta chain was sequenced in a study of cytomegalovirus exposure and HLA in healthy donors. Primers included in the PCR were 60 Vbeta and 13 Jbeta primers. TCRdb's copy holds only in-frame clones and misses some; the assay was immunoSEQ multiplex PCR. Altogether more than 65,000 clones are present, about 74% being singletons, with the ten largest covering approximately 10%. V lost 4 bases to trimming and J lost 2 bases, with 10 bases between them. Germline V gene sequence: CDR1 SGHNT, CDR2 YYREEE (reference sequence). The CDR3 covers 13 residues. Sequencing was carried out using PBMCs. The receptor comes from a woman in her fifties or sixties in good health and CMV-seropositive. The chain is built from TRBV5-4 and TRBJ2-7; possible D gene TRBD1, 5 bases. Here the CDR3 DNA reads TGTGCCAGCAGCGACAGAACGACCTACGAGCAGTACTTC. Translation: CASSDRTTYEQYF.